Below, 17 T cell receptor beta chains from the same sample are listed, as sequenced in a study of follicular helper T cells after annual influenza vaccination. Time point indicated: 2014-2015 season, pre-vaccination. Assay used: immunoSEQ multiplex PCR; TCRdb lists only in-frame clones, some missing. The table shows some 13,000 clones, with around 78% occurring only once. Sequencing used CXCR5- memory CD4+ T cells sorted from blood, obtained on the day of influenza vaccination. These TCRs come from an adult who received the influenza vaccine.

The table lists this clone with a count of one. The CDR3 sequence is CASSPSFSRREAFF. CDR3 bases: TGTGCCAGCAGTCCTTCTTTTTCGCGTCGGGAAGCTTTCTTT. This chain joins TRBV6-5 and TRBJ1-1, with D uncertain. The germline gives CDR1 MNHEY, CDR2 SVGAGI. The CDR3 is 14 residues long. The V end lost 5 bases, the J end lost 8 bases, and 18 bases lay between the germline ends.

The chain carries TRBV7-3 and TRBJ2-1; 10 nucleotides match TRBD1. Germline-derived CDR1 and CDR2 are SGHTA and FQGTGA. Losses at the gene ends were 4 bases for V and 3 bases for J; bases not matched to a gene: 6. The CDR3 runs 16 residues. The DNA of the CDR3 is TGTGCCAGCAGCTCCCCGGGACAGGGGATCTACAATGAGCAGTTCTTC. It specifies CASSSPGQGIYNEQFF.

V is TRBV29-1 and J is TRBJ1-2; perhaps TRBD1 as D (5 bases). CDR1 and CDR2 (germline): SQVTM, ANQGSEA. The CDR3 contains 13 residues. V lost 1 base and J 5 bases, leaving 11 bases between the germline ends. The CDR3 DNA follows: TGCAGCGTTGAAGTGTCCGGGGGGTATGGCTACACCTTC. Encoded protein: CSVEVSGGYGYTF.

This rearrangement joins TRBV2 to TRBJ2-2; D may be TRBD2 (6 bases). The CDR3 extends over 15 amino acids. CDR1 and CDR2 (germline): SNHLY, FYNNEI. Trimming cost V 5 bases and J 4 bases, with 14 bases left between them. This CDR3 is CASSPLGRGTGELFF. CDR3 nucleotide sequence: TGTGCCAGCAGTCCCCTCGGGCGGGGCACCGGGGAGCTGTTTTTT.

This clone was recorded a few times. The chain links TRBV19 to TRBJ1-6; 11 bases are shared with TRBD1. J lost 8 bases, V lost 6 bases, and 3 bases had no gene match. In germline, CDR1 is LNHDA, CDR2 SQIVND (reference sequence). This CDR3 has 14 residues. DNA of the CDR3: TGTGCCAGTAGCCGGACAGGGGGCTATTCACCCCTCCACTTT. Encoded protein: CASSRTGGYSPLHF.

The chain recombines TRBV10-3 with TRBJ2-2; 8 bases are a match to TRBD2. CDR1 and CDR2 (germline): ENHRY, SYGVKD. CDR3 length equals 16 residues. The V segment lost 5 bases and the J segment 5 bases; nucleotides outside the gene matches: 10. The CDR3: CAISPVRGAGTGELFF. CDR3 nucleotide sequence: TGTGCCATCAGTCCGGTGCGGGGGGCCGGAACCGGGGAGCTGTTTTTT.

The gene calls are TRBV5-1 and TRBJ1-1, with 9 positions matching TRBD1. CDR3 length: 14 residues. Trimming cost V 5 bases and J 6 bases; bases outside gene matches: 8. Germline CDR1 reads SGHRS; CDR2 reads YFSETQ. The CDR3 here is CASRGQGSVSEAFF. CDR3 DNA: TGCGCCAGCAGGGGACAGGGTTCGGTGTCTGAAGCTTTCTTT.

V and J are TRBV2 and TRBJ2-4, with 9 nucleotides matching TRBD2. CDR1 is SNHLY, CDR2 FYNNEI, per germline. Trimming at V came to 3 bases and at J to 6 bases, leaving 3 bases not matched to a gene. CDR3 length equals 14 residues. CDR3 coding DNA: TGTGCCAGCAGTGATGAGCGGGGGGTAAACATTCAGTACTTC. It specifies CASSDERGVNIQYF.

The chain carries TRBV7-2 and TRBJ2-7, with a weak D call TRBD2 (5 bases). CDR3 length: 16 amino acids. Germline CDR1 reads SGHTA; CDR2 reads FQGNSA. The V gene lost 0 bases and the J gene lost 0 bases, with 12 bases spanning the gap. CDR3 amino acids: CASSLAPLGSSYEQYF. DNA of the CDR3: TGTGCCAGCAGCTTAGCGCCTCTGGGGAGCTCCTACGAGCAGTACTTC.

The chain couples TRBV5-1 to TRBJ2-5, with TRBD2 identical over 10 bases. V lost 2 bases, J lost 10 bases, and 14 bases stayed unmatched. Per germline, CDR1 SGHRS and CDR2 YFSETQ. The CDR3 consists of 16 residues. The CDR3 loop is CASSFTGTSELSDQYF. CDR3 DNA sequence: TGCGCCAGCAGCTTTACCGGGACTAGCGAGCTTAGCGACCAGTACTTC.

The chain links TRBV11-2 to TRBJ2-1; 7 bases fit TRBD2. The CDR3 is 16 residues long. Per the germline V gene, CDR1 is SGHAT and CDR2 is FQNNGV. Losses at the gene ends were 5 bases for V and 8 bases for J; bases not matched to a gene: 15. CDR3 DNA: TGTGCCAGCAGCCCACTAGTAGCTCTAGCGGCATATGAGCAGTTCTTC. This encodes CASSPLVALAAYEQFF.

The rearrangement uses TRBV6-5 and TRBJ1-6, with D unresolved. The CDR3 runs 15 residues. V dropped 4 bases and J dropped 7 bases, with 14 bases sitting between them. Germline CDR1 reads MNHEY; CDR2 reads SVGAGI. This chain's CDR3 is CASSFGTKGNSPLHF. CDR3 nucleotides: TGTGCCAGCAGTTTCGGTACGAAGGGCAATTCACCCCTCCACTTT.

The gene calls are TRBV5-6 and TRBJ2-7; 9 bases fit TRBD1. Trimming cost V 5 bases and J 4 bases; bases outside gene matches: 16. CDR3 length equals 17 residues. From germline, CDR1 is SGHDT and CDR2 YYEEEE. The CDR3: CASSYGTGIGTAYEQYF. DNA for the CDR3: TGTGCCAGCAGTTACGGGACAGGGATTGGAACCGCGTACGAGCAGTACTTC.

The CDR3, as DNA: TGTGCCACCTCCGTTGAGAACCGAAAACTGTTTTTT. This sequence encodes CATSVENRKLFF. This chain links TRBV6-1 with TRBJ1-4, with D unresolved. Germline V gives CDR1 MNHNS, CDR2 SASEGT. The CDR3 length is 12 residues. Trimming pared 10 bases from V and 10 bases from J, leaving 16 bases between.

This clone was seen only a few times. The V call is TRBV6-1, the J call TRBJ1-6; D is possibly TRBD1 (6 bases). Trimming cost V 3 bases and J 6 bases, with 15 bases left between them. The germline V gene encodes CDR1 MNHNS and CDR2 SASEGT. The CDR3 has 16 residues. The DNA for the CDR3 is TGTGCCAGCAGTGACCCTAACAGGGCGAGTAATTCACCCCTCCACTTT. It specifies CASSDPNRASNSPLHF.

The rearrangement links TRBV6-4 to TRBJ1-2; D might be TRBD1 (5 bases). Deletions cut 2 bases from V and 4 bases from J, with 14 bases between. Looked up from germline, CDR1 is MRHNA and CDR2 is SNTAGT. The CDR3 is made up of 15 amino acids. Here the CDR3 DNA reads TGTGCCAGCAGTGACCACCCGGGGACTAGCTATGGCTACACCTTC. It translates to CASSDHPGTSYGYTF.

This clone was seen only a few times. This sequence joins TRBV29-1 and TRBJ1-3; unclear D gene. Germline lookup yields CDR1 SQVTM and CDR2 ANQGSEA. Trimming cost V 6 bases and J 0 bases, with 6 bases left between them. The CDR3 spans 12 residues. Written as DNA, the CDR3 is TGCAGCGTCAAATACTCTGGAAACACCATATATTTT. Translation gives CSVKYSGNTIYF.